The 26 T cell receptor beta chains presented below share a single source sample, sequenced in a study of blood T cell repertoires in COVID-19. The method was immunoSEQ multiplex PCR; TCRdb's version includes in-frame clones alone and lacks a portion of them. The sample carries just over 350,000 clones, 65% to 90% recorded once. Sequencing used peripheral blood. The receptors shown here come from a woman aged 55 to 70 with COVID-19, enrolled during active disease.

The rearrangement uses TRBV27 and TRBJ2-7, with 9 bases aligning to TRBD1. With V trimmed by 7 bases and J by 4 bases, 11 bases remained unmatched. CDR1 MNHEY and CDR2 SMNVEV come from the germline V gene (reference sequence). The CDR3 has 15 amino acids. The DNA of the CDR3 is TGTGCCAGCAAACCCTCGGGGACAGGGTCTTACGAGCAGTACTTC. The encoded protein is CASKPSGTGSYEQYF.

This chain joins TRBV7-6 and TRBJ2-3; D gene ambiguous. The V gene lost 1 base and the J gene lost 1 base, with 12 bases spanning the gap. Looked up from germline, CDR1 is SGHVS and CDR2 is FNYEAQ. This CDR3 has 16 amino acids. For the CDR3, the DNA is TGTGCCAGCAGCTTAGAGACGGGTTGGGGCACAGATACGCAGTATTTT. Translation gives CASSLETGWGTDTQYF. Full variable domain (outside the CDR3, taken from reference TRBV7-6 and TRBJ2-3): GAGVSQSPRYKVTKRGQDVALRCDPISGHVSLYWYRQALGQGPEFLTYFNYEAQQDKSGLPNDRFSAERPEGSISTLTIQRTEQRDSAMYRCASSLETGWGTDTQYFGPGTRLTVL.

V and J are TRBV9 and TRBJ2-7; 7 bases line up with TRBD2. CDR1 and CDR2 (germline): SGDLS, YYNGEE. Trimming took 5 bases from V and 3 from J; bases not matched to a gene: 14. The CDR3 contains 16 residues. CDR3 loop: CASSPRGSGAYYEQYF. In DNA form, the CDR3 reads TGTGCCAGCAGTCCCAGAGGGAGCGGGGCCTACTACGAGCAGTACTTC.

About this clone: Different DNA sequences within this sample yield the same CDR3. The chain couples TRBV7-9 to TRBJ1-5; D not resolved. V lost 1 base, J lost 0 bases, and 4 bases lay in between. This CDR3 is built from 14 residues. The germline gives CDR1 SEHNR, CDR2 FQNEAQ (reference sequence). As DNA, the CDR3 is TGTGCCAGCAGCTTAGATAGTAGCAATCAGCCCCAGCATTTT. It encodes CASSLDSSNQPQHF.

This clone was recorded only once. V usage is TRBV6-5 and J usage is TRBJ1-2; D is possibly TRBD1 (5 bases). The V end was cut by 0 bases, the J end by 4 bases, with 12 bases between. Per germline, CDR1 MNHEY and CDR2 SVGAGI. The CDR3 is 15 residues long. CDR3: CASSYSGGIFYGYTF. CDR3 nucleotide sequence: TGTGCCAGCAGTTACTCGGGGGGGATCTTCTATGGCTACACCTTC.

The rearrangement joins TRBV5-6 to TRBJ1-2; 8 nucleotides agree with TRBD1. Germline V gene lookup returns CDR1 SGHDT and CDR2 YYEEEE. The CDR3 runs 13 residues. V lost 4 bases and J lost 5; bases outside the gene matches: 4. This CDR3 reads CASSLRTGYGYTF. CDR3 sequence (DNA): TGTGCCAGCAGCCTAAGGACAGGGTATGGCTACACCTTC.

The chain uses TRBV5-5 and TRBJ2-7; D is unresolved. Trimming removed 5 bases at V and 0 bases at J, with 12 bases between. This CDR3 has 14 residues. Germline-derived CDR1 and CDR2 are SGHKS and YYEKEE (reference sequence). The CDR3 loop is CASSFDTDSYEQYF. The DNA for the CDR3 is TGTGCCAGCAGTTTCGACACCGACTCCTACGAGCAGTACTTC.

V usage is TRBV5-4 and J usage is TRBJ1-1; TRBD1 agrees at 8 bases. CDR3 size: 15 residues. V shed 0 bases, J shed 4 bases, and the junction held 5 bases outside the gene matches. Germline V gene lookup returns CDR1 SGHNT and CDR2 YYREEE (reference sequence). CDR3 region: CASSLDTGGGTEAFF. The CDR3 nucleotides are TGTGCCAGCAGCTTGGATACAGGGGGTGGCACTGAAGCTTTCTTT.

The chain joins TRBV7-3 to TRBJ2-1, with 9 bases lining up with TRBD1. Losses at the gene ends were 5 bases for V and 4 bases for J; bases not matched to a gene: 9. This CDR3 is built from 16 residues. Germline assignment: CDR1 SGHTA and CDR2 FQGTGA. CDR3: CASSLRDRGGYNEQFF. In nucleotides, the CDR3 is TGTGCCAGCAGCCTCCGAGACAGGGGGGGATACAATGAGCAGTTCTTC.

The chain links TRBV6-6 to TRBJ2-7; 11 nucleotides align to TRBD2. Trimming took 5 bases from V and 3 from J; bases not matched to a gene: 12. The CDR3 consists of 17 residues. Germline V lookup: CDR1 MNHNY, CDR2 SVGAGI (reference sequence). CDR3 region: CASSRRALAGEIYEQYF. The DNA for the CDR3 is TGTGCCAGCAGTCGCCGGGCACTAGCGGGGGAAATCTACGAGCAGTACTTC.

CDR3 amino acids: CASSQDFRVVGQPQHF. The DNA of the CDR3 is TGTGCCAGCAGCCAAGATTTTCGCGTTGTTGGTCAGCCCCAGCATTTT. The rearrangement uses TRBV3-1 (or the pseudogene TRBV3-2) and TRBJ1-5; D remains unclear. The CDR3 runs 16 residues. Between the trimmed V and J ends, which lost 0 bases and 6 bases, there was a span of 15 bases. CDR1 and CDR2 (germline): LGHDT, YNNKEL (reference sequence).

This clone is a singleton in its sample. The chain carries TRBV7-3 and TRBJ2-1; TRBD2 aligns across 7 bases. CDR1 and CDR2 from the germline V gene are SGHTA and FQGTGA. CDR3 size: 15 residues. The V gene end was trimmed by 1 base and the J gene end by 4 bases; junction bases not matched to a gene: 4. CDR3 sequence: CASSLNAGVYNEQFF. CDR3 in DNA: TGTGCCAGCAGCTTAAACGCGGGAGTGTACAATGAGCAGTTCTTC.

This clone was detected only a few times. The chain combines TRBV11-2 with TRBJ2-7, with 9 positions matching TRBD2. J was trimmed by 3 bases and V by 0 bases; bases with no gene match: 6. The CDR3 is 16 amino acids. The germline gives CDR1 SGHAT, CDR2 FQNNGV. This CDR3 reads CASSLESLAGRYEQYF. The CDR3, as DNA: TGTGCCAGCAGCTTAGAATCGCTAGCGGGGCGCTACGAGCAGTACTTC. Variable domain in full (rest from reference TRBV11-2 and TRBJ2-7): EAGVAQSPRYKIIEKRQSVAFWCNPISGHATLYWYQQILGQGPKLLIQFQNNGVVDDSQLPKDRFSAERLKGVDSTLKIQPAKLEDSAVYLCASSLESLAGRYEQYFGPGTRLTVT.

The CDR3 protein is CASSLAMTWSSTTDTQYF. In nucleotides, the CDR3 is TGTGCCAGCAGCTTAGCGATGACCTGGAGTAGTACTACAGATACGCAGTATTTT. This chain links TRBV7-8 with TRBJ2-3; D ambiguous. Per the germline V gene, CDR1 is SGHVS and CDR2 is FQNEAQ. This CDR3 has 18 residues. Trimming removed 0 bases from V and 3 bases from J, with 19 bases in between.

The chain uses TRBV30 and TRBJ1-6; 8 bases map to TRBD1. This CDR3 is built from 14 residues. V dropped 4 bases and J dropped 9; count of bases not matched to a gene: 8. Germline CDR1 and CDR2: GTSNPN and SVGIG (reference sequence). The CDR3 loop reads CAWTLVTGASPLHF. CDR3 coding DNA: TGTGCCTGGACCCTAGTGACAGGGGCTTCACCCCTCCACTTT.

The chain links TRBV3-1 (or the pseudogene TRBV3-2) to TRBJ1-2; D is perhaps TRBD1 (5 bases). V lost 1 base and J lost 4, with 10 bases in between. Per germline, CDR1 LGHDT and CDR2 YNNKEL (reference sequence). This CDR3 has 14 amino acids. CDR3 sequence reads: CASSQGTGSYGYTF. DNA of the CDR3: TGTGCCAGCAGCCAAGGAACAGGCAGCTATGGCTACACCTTC.

V and J are TRBV6-2 or TRBV6-3 and TRBJ2-2, with 9 bases aligning to TRBD1. From germline, CDR1 is MNHEY and CDR2 SVGEGT. The CDR3 is 18 amino acids. V shed 7 bases, J shed 0 bases, and the junction held 12 bases outside the gene matches. CDR3: CASTPYPGQGPNTGELFF. CDR3 DNA: TGTGCCAGCACCCCCTATCCCGGACAGGGGCCGAACACCGGGGAGCTGTTTTTT.

This clone was seen once. The chain combines TRBV6-2 or TRBV6-3 with TRBJ2-7; D remains unclear. Looked up from germline, CDR1 is MNHEY and CDR2 is SVGEGT. The CDR3 spans 12 residues. The V end was cut by 6 bases, the J end by 2 bases, with 8 bases between. For the CDR3, the DNA is TGTGCCAGCAGCGGCGGTCCCTACGAGCAGTACTTC. Its protein product is CASSGGPYEQYF.

This chain connects TRBV7-6 to TRBJ2-5; D might be TRBD2 (5 bases). V was cut by 5 bases and J by 5 bases, with 12 bases left in between. The CDR3 covers 13 residues. Germline lookup yields CDR1 SGHVS and CDR2 FNYEAQ. The CDR3: CASSRGLGETQYF. The CDR3 DNA reads as TGTGCCAGCAGCCGAGGGCTAGGGGAGACCCAGTACTTC.

The chain links TRBV11-2 to TRBJ2-7; 7 nucleotides align to TRBD2. The V gene's germline CDR1 is SGHAT and CDR2 FQNNGV. This CDR3 has 13 residues. V was pared by 5 bases and J by 1 base, with 2 bases of the junction left unmatched. The CDR3 bases are TGTGCCAGCAGCAGCGGGGTATCCTACGAGCAGTACTTC. This sequence encodes CASSSGVSYEQYF.

The chain is built from TRBV7-3 and TRBJ1-3; possible D gene TRBD1, 5 bases. The CDR3 spans 14 residues. V was cut by 5 bases and J by 2 bases, with 10 bases left in between. Germline V gene data show CDR1 as SGHTA and CDR2 as FQGTGA. CDR3 amino acids: CASSPGPPGNTIYF. The CDR3 DNA is TGTGCCAGCAGCCCAGGGCCCCCTGGAAACACCATATATTTT.

The V and J genes are TRBV6-2 or TRBV6-3 and TRBJ1-5; weak D call: TRBD1 (5 bases). The V end was cut by 2 bases, the J end by 0 bases, with 8 bases between. The CDR3 is made up of 15 amino acids. CDR1 and CDR2 (germline): MNHEY, SVGEGT. The CDR3 sequence: CASSYDRYSNQPQHF. The CDR3, as DNA: TGTGCCAGCAGTTACGACAGATATAGCAATCAGCCCCAGCATTTT.

A note on this clone: The sample contains more than one DNA sequence encoding this CDR3. This chain connects TRBV6-5 to TRBJ2-5, with 7 bases aligning to TRBD1. This CDR3 region has 13 residues. The V and J ends lost 5 bases and 2 bases, in that order; junction bases with no gene match: 2. Germline CDR1 and CDR2: MNHEY and SVGAGI. DNA of the CDR3: TGTGCCAGCAGTCGGGACAGACAAGAGACCCAGTACTTC. This encodes CASSRDRQETQYF.

The chain combines TRBV29-1 with TRBJ2-1; TRBD2 agrees at 10 bases. J lost 8 bases, V lost 3 bases, and 4 bases had no gene match. This CDR3 has 13 residues. Looked up from germline, CDR1 is SQVTM and CDR2 is ANQGSEA. This CDR3 reads CSVDYSGGDEQFF. In DNA, the CDR3 is TGCAGCGTTGATTACAGCGGGGGGGATGAGCAGTTCTTC.

This clone has a single count. The V gene is TRBV11-2, the J gene TRBJ2-7; no firm D call. The V end was cut by 5 bases, the J end by 1 base, with 21 bases between. Looked up from germline, CDR1 is SGHAT and CDR2 is FQNNGV. The CDR3 sequence is 17 residues long. Here the CDR3 DNA reads TGTGCCAGCAGCCTCCGCGAGAGGCGGTCGAGATCCTACGAGCAGTACTTC. This gives the protein CASSLRERRSRSYEQYF.

The V gene is TRBV30, the J gene TRBJ1-1, with 7 nucleotides matching TRBD1. Trimming at V came to 3 bases and at J to 10 bases, leaving 8 bases not matched to a gene. This CDR3 contains 12 residues. CDR1 GTSNPN and CDR2 SVGIG come from the germline V gene (reference sequence). Here the CDR3 DNA reads TGTGCCTGGAGGAAAAGGGGGCTAGGAGCTTTCTTT. Translation: CAWRKRGLGAFF.